The clone carrying this T cell receptor beta chain turned up a few times. The sample is drawn from a study of blood T cell repertoires in COVID-19. The CDR3 extends over 13 amino acids. Trimming left V 7 bases short and J 2 bases short, with 11 bases between. The germline V gene encodes CDR1 MGHDK and CDR2 SYGVNS. Libraries were prepared by immunoSEQ multiplex PCR; TCRdb keeps only in-frame clonotypes and omits some of them. The table has roughly 330,000 clones, about four fifths seen once. Source material: peripheral blood. This chain links TRBV25-1 with TRBJ1-1, with D possibly matching TRBD1 (5 bases). The TCR was taken from a woman aged 45-65 years with acute or convalescent COVID-19. The CDR3 loop is CASIGTRNTEAFF. For the CDR3, the DNA is TGTGCCAGCATCGGGACTAGAAACACTGAAGCTTTCTTT.